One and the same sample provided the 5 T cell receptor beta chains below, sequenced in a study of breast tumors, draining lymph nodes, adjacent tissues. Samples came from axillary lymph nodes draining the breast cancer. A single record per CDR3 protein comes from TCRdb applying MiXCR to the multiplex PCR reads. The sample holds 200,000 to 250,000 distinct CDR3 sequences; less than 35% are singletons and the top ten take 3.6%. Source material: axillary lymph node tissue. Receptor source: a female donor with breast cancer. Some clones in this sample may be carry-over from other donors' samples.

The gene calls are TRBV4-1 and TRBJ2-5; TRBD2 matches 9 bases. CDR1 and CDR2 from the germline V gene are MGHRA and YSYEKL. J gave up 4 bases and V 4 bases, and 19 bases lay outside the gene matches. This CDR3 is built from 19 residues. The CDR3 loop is CASSLVDREVAGVPETQYF. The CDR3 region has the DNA TGCGCCAGCAGCCTCGTAGATCGGGAGGTAGCGGGAGTTCCAGAGACCCAGTACTTC.

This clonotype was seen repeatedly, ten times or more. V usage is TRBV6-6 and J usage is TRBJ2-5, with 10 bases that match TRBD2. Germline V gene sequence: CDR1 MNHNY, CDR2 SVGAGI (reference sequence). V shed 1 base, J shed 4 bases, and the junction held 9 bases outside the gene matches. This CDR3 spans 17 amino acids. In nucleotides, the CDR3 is TGTGCCAGCAGTTACTGGGCTAGCGGGAGATATAGAGAGACCCAGTACTTC. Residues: CASSYWASGRYRETQYF.

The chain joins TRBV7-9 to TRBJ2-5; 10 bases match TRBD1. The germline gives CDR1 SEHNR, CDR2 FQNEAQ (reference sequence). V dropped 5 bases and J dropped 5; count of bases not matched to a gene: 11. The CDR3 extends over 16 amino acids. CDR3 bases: TGTGCCAGCAGCCCCTATAGCGGGACAGGGGTTGAGACCCAGTACTTC. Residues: CASSPYSGTGVETQYF.

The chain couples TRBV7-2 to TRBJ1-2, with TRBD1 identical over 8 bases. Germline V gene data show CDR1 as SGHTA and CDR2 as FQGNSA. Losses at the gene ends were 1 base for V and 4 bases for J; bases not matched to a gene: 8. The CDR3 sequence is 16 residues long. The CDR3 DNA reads TGTGCCAGCAGCTTAGTGCCCAGGGGGCGCTTCTATGGCTACACCTTC. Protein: CASSLVPRGRFYGYTF.

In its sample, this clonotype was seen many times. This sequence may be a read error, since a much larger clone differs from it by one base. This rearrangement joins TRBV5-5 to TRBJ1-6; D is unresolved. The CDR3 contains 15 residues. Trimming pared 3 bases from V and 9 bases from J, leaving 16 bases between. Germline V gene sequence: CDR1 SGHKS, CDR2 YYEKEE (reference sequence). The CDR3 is CASSWGRTTRSPLHF. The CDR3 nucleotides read TGTGCCAGCAGCTGGGGTCGGACCACTCGTTCACCCCTCCACTTT.